This T cell receptor (beta chain) was recovered during a study of cytomegalovirus exposure and HLA in healthy donors. Study-wide results and limits: In a later analysis, fewer than 20,000 TCR beta sequences were associated with HLA alleles at 0.05 false discovery rate.

The PCR was carried out with 60 Vbeta primers and 13 Jbeta primers. Assay: immunoSEQ multiplex PCR; the TCRdb copy retains only in-frame clones and omits some. The top ten clones hold about 3.8% of a sample with about 140,000 clones, roughly 80% of them seen once. This clone appeared a few times. The target antigen is unknown. The germline CDR1 and CDR2 sequences are SGHRS and YFSETQ. CDR3 length equals 17 residues. V lost 1 base, J lost 2 bases, and 12 bases stayed unmatched. This clonotype was sampled from a man in his forties or fifties in good health and CMV-seropositive. The sequenced material came from PBMCs. This chain connects TRBV5-1 to TRBJ2-7, with 7 bases that match TRBD1. The CDR3 region is CASSLSPVQGITYEQYF. The CDR3 DNA follows: TGCGCCAGCAGCTTGAGCCCGGTACAGGGGATTACCTACGAGCAGTACTTC.